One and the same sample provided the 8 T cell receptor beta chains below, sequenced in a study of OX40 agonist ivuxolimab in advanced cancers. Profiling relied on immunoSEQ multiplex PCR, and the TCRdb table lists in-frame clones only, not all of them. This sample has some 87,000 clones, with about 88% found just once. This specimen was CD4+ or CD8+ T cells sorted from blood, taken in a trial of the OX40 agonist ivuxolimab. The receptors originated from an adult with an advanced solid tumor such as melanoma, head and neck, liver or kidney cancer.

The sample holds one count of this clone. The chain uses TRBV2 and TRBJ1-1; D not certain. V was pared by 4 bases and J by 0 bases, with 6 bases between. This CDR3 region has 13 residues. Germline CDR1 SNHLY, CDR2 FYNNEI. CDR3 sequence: CASSGAVNTEAFF. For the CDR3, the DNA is TGTGCCAGCAGTGGGGCCGTGAACACTGAAGCTTTCTTT.

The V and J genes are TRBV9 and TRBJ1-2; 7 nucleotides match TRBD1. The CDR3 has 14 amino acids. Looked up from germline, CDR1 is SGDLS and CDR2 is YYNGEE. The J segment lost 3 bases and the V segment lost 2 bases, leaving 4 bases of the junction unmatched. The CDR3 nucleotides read TGTGCCAGCAGCGTGTCCGGGACAGACTATGGCTACACCTTC. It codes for CASSVSGTDYGYTF.

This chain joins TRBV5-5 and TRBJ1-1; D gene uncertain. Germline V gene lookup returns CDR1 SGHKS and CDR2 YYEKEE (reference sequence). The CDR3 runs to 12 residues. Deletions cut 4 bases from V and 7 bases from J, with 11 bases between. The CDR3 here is CASSPREREAFF. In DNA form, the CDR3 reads TGTGCCAGCAGCCCTAGGGAGCGTGAAGCTTTCTTT.

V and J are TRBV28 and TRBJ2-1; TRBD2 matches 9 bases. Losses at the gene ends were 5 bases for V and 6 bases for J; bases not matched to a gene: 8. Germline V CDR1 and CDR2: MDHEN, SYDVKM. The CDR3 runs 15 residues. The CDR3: CASSQGGRGGNEQFF. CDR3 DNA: TGTGCCAGCAGTCAAGGTGGGCGGGGGGGCAATGAGCAGTTCTTC.

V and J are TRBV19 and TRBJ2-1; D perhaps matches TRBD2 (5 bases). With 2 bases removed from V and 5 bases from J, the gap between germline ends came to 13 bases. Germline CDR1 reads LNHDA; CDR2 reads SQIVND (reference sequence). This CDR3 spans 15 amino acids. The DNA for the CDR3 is TGTGCCAGTAGTATAAAGGTGGAGGTTAACAATGAGCAGTTCTTC. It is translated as CASSIKVEVNNEQFF.

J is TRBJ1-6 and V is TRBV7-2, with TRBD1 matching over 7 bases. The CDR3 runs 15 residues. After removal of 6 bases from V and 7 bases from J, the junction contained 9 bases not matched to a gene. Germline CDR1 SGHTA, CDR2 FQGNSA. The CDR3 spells CASRGPGQLNSPLHF. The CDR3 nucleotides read TGTGCCAGCAGAGGCCCGGGACAGCTAAATTCACCCCTCCACTTT.

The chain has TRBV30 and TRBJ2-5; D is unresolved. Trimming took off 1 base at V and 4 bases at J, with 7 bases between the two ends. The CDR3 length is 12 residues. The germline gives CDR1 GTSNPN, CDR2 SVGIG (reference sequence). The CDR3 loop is CAWSASRETQYF. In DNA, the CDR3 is TGTGCCTGGAGTGCGAGTCGAGAGACCCAGTACTTC.

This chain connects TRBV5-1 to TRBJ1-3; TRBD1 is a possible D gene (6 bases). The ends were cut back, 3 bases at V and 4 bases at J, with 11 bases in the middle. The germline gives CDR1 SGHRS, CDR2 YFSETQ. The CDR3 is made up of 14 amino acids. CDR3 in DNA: TGCGCCAGCAGCTCGGAGGGGGGAGGAAACACCATATATTTT. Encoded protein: CASSSEGGGNTIYF. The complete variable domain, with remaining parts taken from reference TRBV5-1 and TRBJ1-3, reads KAGVTQTPRYLIKTRGQQVTLSCSPISGHRSVSWYQQTPGQGLQFLFEYFSETQRNKGNFPGRFSGRQFSNSRSEMNVSTLELGDSALYLCASSSEGGGNTIYFGEGSWLTVV.